The 23 T cell receptor beta chains below were found in one sample sequenced in a study of vaccination effects on CD4 cells after COVID-19. Sequencing was preceded by expansion of antigen-specific CD4+ T cells with viral peptide pools in the ViraFEST assay. Upon completion of about eleven days in culture, CD4+ T cells were isolated. Vaccine administered to participants consisted of two doses of either BNT162b2 or mRNA-1273. The repertoire was sequenced with immunoSEQ multiplex PCR; TCRdb's copy has only in-frame clones and lacks some. The repertoire includes some 68,000 clones, approximately 81% of them detected once, and 1.2% sits in the top ten. No antigen has been assigned to these receptors. The input for sequencing was CD4+ T cells from PBMCs cultured with HCoV-229E spike peptides, taken after COVID-19 vaccination. The receptors here all came from a human donor who received a COVID-19 vaccine.

The V gene is TRBV20-1, the J gene TRBJ1-4; D perhaps matches TRBD1 (5 bases). V lost 6 bases, J lost 5 bases, and 7 bases lay in between. This CDR3 comprises 11 residues. The germline V gene encodes CDR1 DFQATT and CDR2 SNEGSKA (reference sequence). CDR3 protein: CSATVNEKLFF. The CDR3 coding sequence is TGCAGTGCGACAGTAAATGAAAAACTGTTTTTT.

This chain connects TRBV5-5 to TRBJ2-7; the match to TRBD1 covers 8 bases. The CDR3 length is 15 residues. Germline V gene sequence: CDR1 SGHKS, CDR2 YYEKEE (reference sequence). V shed 0 bases and J 4 bases; nucleotides not matched to a gene: 6. CDR3 in DNA: TGTGCCAGCAGCTTGGAAGACAGGGGTTGGTACGAGCAGTACGTC. Protein product: CASSLEDRGWYEQYV.

The chain has TRBV4-3 and TRBJ2-2; possibly TRBD1 for D (6 bases). This CDR3 spans 17 amino acids. Trimming took 1 base from V and 2 from J, leaving 14 bases between them. Germline V lookup: CDR1 LGHNA, CDR2 YSLEER. CDR3 region: CASSQGTGTLNTGELFF. The DNA for the CDR3 is TGCGCCAGCAGCCAAGGAACAGGGACACTAAACACCGGGGAGCTGTTTTTT.

The sample holds one count of this clone. The chain carries TRBV7-2 and TRBJ1-6; D gene ambiguous. The CDR3 is made up of 13 amino acids. Deletions cut 6 bases from V and 4 bases from J, with 7 bases between. Germline lookup yields CDR1 SGHTA and CDR2 FQGNSA. CDR3 region: CASSSTYNSPLHF. CDR3 DNA sequence: TGTGCCAGCAGTTCTACTTATAATTCACCCCTCCACTTT.

This clone is a singleton in its sample. Written as DNA, the CDR3 is TGTGCCAGCAGTGAAGTCTACTCCCATGGCTACACCTTC. It translates to CASSEVYSHGYTF. The chain combines TRBV6-4 with TRBJ1-2, with D unclear. Germline CDR1 reads MRHNA; CDR2 reads SNTAGT. Trimming took off 3 bases at V and 6 bases at J, with 11 bases between the two ends. The CDR3 loop spans 13 amino acids.

This sequence joins TRBV15 and TRBJ1-2, with D hard to call. CDR3 length: 15 amino acids. Germline loops: CDR1 LNHNV, CDR2 YYDKDF (reference sequence). V dropped 5 bases and J dropped 8 bases, with 21 bases sitting between them. In DNA, the CDR3 is TGTGCCACCAGCTCGCGAGGAGAGAGGTTTGGAGGCTACACCTTC. Amino acid sequence: CATSSRGERFGGYTF.

The gene calls are TRBV5-6 and TRBJ1-4; no clear D gene. This CDR3 is 16 amino acids long. The germline V gene encodes CDR1 SGHDT and CDR2 YYEEEE. The germline V and J ends were trimmed by 1 base and 4 bases, with 14 bases remaining between them. The CDR3: CASSLFDTGVNEKLFF. CDR3 DNA sequence: TGTGCCAGCAGCTTGTTTGATACCGGAGTTAATGAAAAACTGTTTTTT. The complete variable domain, with remaining parts taken from reference TRBV5-6 and TRBJ1-4, reads DAGVTQSPTHLIKTRGQQVTLRCSPKSGHDTVSWYQQALGQGPQFIFQYYEEEERQRGNFPDRFSGHQFPNYSSELNVNALLLGDSALYLCASSLFDTGVNEKLFFGSGTQLSVL.

V and J are TRBV19 and TRBJ1-4; 7 bases align to TRBD1. Germline V gives CDR1 LNHDA, CDR2 SQIVND (reference sequence). The V and J ends lost 7 bases and 6 bases, in that order; junction bases with no gene match: 5. This CDR3 has 13 residues. The CDR3 bases are TGTGCCAGTAATCGGCAGGGGGATGAAAAACTGTTTTTT. It translates to CASNRQGDEKLFF.

This clone showed up just a few times. J is TRBJ2-1 and V is TRBV7-2; D remains ambiguous. The CDR3 has 13 residues. Per germline, CDR1 SGHTA and CDR2 FQGNSA. V was trimmed by 1 base and J by 7 bases, leaving 8 bases between them. CDR3 loop: CASSLEQLNEQFF. CDR3 sequence (DNA): TGTGCCAGCAGCTTAGAGCAGTTGAATGAGCAGTTCTTC.

The chain carries TRBV28 and TRBJ2-7; the D call may be TRBD1 or TRBD2 (5 bases each). The V gene's germline CDR1 is MDHEN and CDR2 SYDVKM. This CDR3 region has 14 residues. Trimming left V 2 bases short and J 7 bases short, with 15 bases between. The CDR3 region has the DNA TGTGCCAGCAGTTTAGGGGGTACGCGCAAAGAGCAGTACGTC. It is translated as CASSLGGTRKEQYV.

The rearrangement uses TRBV7-3 and TRBJ1-1; D is possibly TRBD1 (5 bases). Germline-derived CDR1 and CDR2 are SGHTA and FQGTGA. The CDR3 contains 16 residues. V was clipped by 5 bases and J by 5 bases, with 21 bases between them. The CDR3 here is CASSPTGGGRNTEAFF. The DNA of the CDR3 is TGTGCCAGCAGCCCCACCGGGGGGGGGAGGAATACTGAAGCTTTCTTT. Together with reference TRBV7-3 and TRBJ1-1, the CDR3 gives the full variable domain: GAGVSQTPSNKVTEKGKYVELRCDPISGHTALYWYRQSLGQGPEFLIYFQGTGAADDSGLPNDRFFAVRPEGSVSTLKIQRTERGDSAVYLCASSPTGGGRNTEAFFGQGTRLTVV.

This clone was observed a handful of times. This chain joins TRBV7-8 and TRBJ2-7, with 7 bases lining up with TRBD1. From germline, CDR1 is SGHVS and CDR2 FQNEAQ. This CDR3 spans 12 amino acids. With V trimmed by 10 bases and J by 0 bases, 3 bases remained unmatched. Here the CDR3 DNA reads TGTGCCACTAGGGACAGCTCCTACGAGCAGTACGTC. Translation gives CATRDSSYEQYV.

In its sample, this clone was seen once. The chain combines TRBV2 with TRBJ2-1; D is tentatively TRBD1 or TRBD2 (6 bases each). Germline CDR1 and CDR2: SNHLY and FYNNEI. The length of the CDR3 is 14 residues. V dropped 6 bases and J dropped 4 bases, with 13 bases sitting between them. Written as DNA, the CDR3 is TGTGCCAGCAGACCAGGGGCGGGATACAATGAGCAGTTCTTC. It encodes CASRPGAGYNEQFF. Full variable domain (rest looked up from reference TRBV2 and TRBJ2-1): EPEVTQTPSHQVTQMGQEVILRCVPISNHLYFYWYRQILGQKVEFLVSFYNNEISEKSEIFDDQFSVERPDGSNFTLKIRSTKLEDSAMYFCASRPGAGYNEQFFGPGTRLTVL.

V and J are TRBV5-1 and TRBJ2-1, with 10 bases matching TRBD1. The germline CDR1 and CDR2 sequences are SGHRS and YFSETQ. CDR3 length: 17 amino acids. Trimming removed 4 bases from V and 3 bases from J; junction bases left unmatched: 10. CDR3 protein: CASSPGLRDRGYNEQFF. The CDR3, as DNA: TGCGCCAGCAGCCCTGGGCTGCGGGACAGGGGCTACAATGAGCAGTTCTTC.

The chain combines TRBV29-1 with TRBJ2-1, with D tentatively TRBD1 or TRBD2 (5 bases each). The CDR3 has 13 amino acids. V dropped 7 bases and J dropped 4 bases, with 14 bases sitting between them. Germline loops: CDR1 SQVTM, CDR2 ANQGSEA. The CDR3 protein is CSADRDGYNEQFF. CDR3 DNA: TGCAGCGCTGACCGGGACGGTTACAATGAGCAGTTCTTC.

The chain couples TRBV7-2 to TRBJ2-6; a possible D gene is TRBD1 (6 bases). CDR3 length: 15 residues. V lost 3 bases and J 4 bases, leaving 10 bases between the germline ends. Germline V gene lookup returns CDR1 SGHTA and CDR2 FQGNSA. CDR3 sequence (DNA): TGTGCCAGCAGCTTCAGGGGTTCCGGGGCCAACGTCCTGACTTTC. Its translation is CASSFRGSGANVLTF.

The V call is TRBV7-9, the J call TRBJ1-1; tentative D call: TRBD1 (6 bases). The CDR3 length is 15 residues. Germline CDR1 and CDR2: SEHNR and FQNEAQ (reference sequence). Deletions cut 3 bases from V and 0 bases from J, with 11 bases between. CDR3 in amino acids: CASSLGGQLNTEAFF. The CDR3 DNA is TGTGCCAGCAGCTTGGGGGGCCAACTGAACACTGAAGCTTTCTTT.

The chain is built from TRBV7-3 and TRBJ2-5, with D perhaps matching TRBD1 (5 bases). The CDR3 length is 15 residues. V lost 5 bases, J lost 5 bases, and 18 bases lay in between. The germline V gene encodes CDR1 SGHTA and CDR2 FQGTGA. The DNA for the CDR3 is TGTGCCAGCAGCCCACAACAGGCCCCGGTCGAGACCCAGTACTTC. Translated, it gives CASSPQQAPVETQYF.

This chain connects TRBV18 to TRBJ2-4; TRBD1 agrees at 7 bases. J was trimmed by 5 bases and V by 4 bases; bases with no gene match: 2. Per the germline V gene, CDR1 is KGHSH and CDR2 is LQKENI. The CDR3 is made up of 13 amino acids. CDR3 protein: CASSQTGQNIQYF. DNA for the CDR3: TGTGCCAGCTCACAGACAGGGCAAAACATTCAGTACTTC.

This clone came up once. The chain couples TRBV5-1 to TRBJ1-4; TRBD1 matches 8 bases. This CDR3 is 14 amino acids long. Germline CDR1 reads SGHRS; CDR2 reads YFSETQ. The ends lost 0 bases at V and 8 bases at J; junction bases unmatched: 3. CDR3 DNA: TGCGCCAGCAGCTTGGACAGGGGGGACGAAAAACTGTTTTTT. This sequence encodes CASSLDRGDEKLFF.

This clone has only one observation. The chain recombines TRBV18 with TRBJ1-3, with unresolved D. V was shortened by 2 bases and J by 0 bases, with 5 bases between the two germline ends. The V gene's germline CDR1 is KGHSH and CDR2 LQKENI. This CDR3 is 14 amino acids long. In DNA, the CDR3 is TGTGCCAGCTCACCAGAGTTCTCTGGAAACACCATATATTTT. Protein sequence: CASSPEFSGNTIYF.

This chain links TRBV4-1 with TRBJ2-2; no reliable D call. The germline V gene encodes CDR1 MGHRA and CDR2 YSYEKL. V gave up 3 bases and J gave up 4 bases, with 6 bases separating them. The length of the CDR3 is 13 residues. The CDR3 here is CASSQPTTGELFF. The CDR3 coding sequence is TGCGCCAGCAGCCAGCCTACCACCGGGGAGCTGTTTTTT.

The rearrangement uses TRBV11-2 and TRBJ1-2, with 11 bases lining up with TRBD1. Germline V gene lookup returns CDR1 SGHAT and CDR2 FQNNGV. The CDR3 is 16 amino acids. The ends lost 3 bases at V and 1 base at J; junction bases unmatched: 4. Here the CDR3 DNA reads TGTGCCAGCAGCTTGCGGACAGGGGGCCTTAACTATGGCTACACCTTC. It encodes CASSLRTGGLNYGYTF.